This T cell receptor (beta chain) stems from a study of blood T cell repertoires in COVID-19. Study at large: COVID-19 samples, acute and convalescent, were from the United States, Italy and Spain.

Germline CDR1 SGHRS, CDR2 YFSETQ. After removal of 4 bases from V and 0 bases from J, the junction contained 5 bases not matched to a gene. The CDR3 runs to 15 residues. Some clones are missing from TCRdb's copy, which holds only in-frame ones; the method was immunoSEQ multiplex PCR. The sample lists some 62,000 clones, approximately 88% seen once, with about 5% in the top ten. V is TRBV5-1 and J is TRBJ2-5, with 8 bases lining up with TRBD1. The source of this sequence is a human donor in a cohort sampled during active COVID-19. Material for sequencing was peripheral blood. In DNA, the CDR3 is TGCGCCAGCAGCGACAGGGGTTTTGACCAAGAGACCCAGTACTTC. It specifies CASSDRGFDQETQYF.